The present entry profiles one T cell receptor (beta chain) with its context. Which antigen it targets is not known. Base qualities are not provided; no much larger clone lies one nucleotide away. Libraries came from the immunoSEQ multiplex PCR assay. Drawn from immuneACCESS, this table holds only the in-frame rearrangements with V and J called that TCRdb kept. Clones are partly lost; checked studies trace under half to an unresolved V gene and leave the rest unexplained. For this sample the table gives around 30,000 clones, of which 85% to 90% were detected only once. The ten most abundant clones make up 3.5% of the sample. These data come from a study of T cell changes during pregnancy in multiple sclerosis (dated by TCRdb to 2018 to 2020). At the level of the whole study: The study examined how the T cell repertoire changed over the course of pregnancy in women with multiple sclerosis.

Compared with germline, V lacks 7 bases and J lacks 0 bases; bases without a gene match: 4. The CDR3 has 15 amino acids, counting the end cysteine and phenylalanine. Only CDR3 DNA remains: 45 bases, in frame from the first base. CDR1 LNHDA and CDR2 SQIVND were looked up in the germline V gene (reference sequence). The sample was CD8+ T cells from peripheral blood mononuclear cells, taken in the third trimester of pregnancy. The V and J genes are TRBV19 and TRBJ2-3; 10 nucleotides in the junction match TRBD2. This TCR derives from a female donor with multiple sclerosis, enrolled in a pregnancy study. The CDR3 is CASTLAGASTDTQYF. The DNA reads TGTGCCAGTACCCTAGCGGGAGCTAGCACAGATACGCAGTATTTT.